Included here is one T cell receptor beta chain sequence, with context. Its antigen remains unknown. These data originate in a study of cytomegalovirus exposure and HLA in healthy donors. The study, taken as a whole, reports: Near-uniform donor sequencing depth was presumed by presence/absence analyses.

It was with 60 Vbeta and 13 Jbeta primers that the PCR ran. Using immunoSEQ multiplex PCR, the repertoire was profiled, and TCRdb retains in-frame clones only, with some absent. Among under 200,000 clones listed, over 75% were seen once. This CDR3 has 14 residues. The V segment lost 7 bases and the J segment 7 bases; nucleotides outside the gene matches: 12. The V gene's germline CDR1 is SQVTM and CDR2 ANQGSEA. The chain recombines TRBV29-1 with TRBJ1-4, with TRBD1 identical over 7 bases. The clonotype comes from a man aged 45-65 years in good health and CMV-seropositive. The sample consisted of PBMCs. The CDR3 reads CSAITGTVGEKLFF. The DNA of the CDR3 is TGCAGCGCCATAACCGGGACAGTGGGTGAAAAACTGTTTTTT.